The present TCR beta chain was sequenced within a study of T cells in Graves' hyperthyroidism and ophthalmopathy. On the basis of clinical symptoms, serum thyroxine and TRAb, thyroid ultrasound and orbital computed tomography, diagnoses were made. RNA transcripts were the template for amplifying TCR beta CDR3 regions. The primer set for the first-round RT-PCR of the TCR CDR3 was HTBI. TCRdb itself ran the multiplex PCR reads through MiXCR, one entry per CDR3 protein. The sample holds around 260,000 distinct CDR3 sequences, less than 30% seen once. This CDR3 is 13 amino acids long. The V gene lost 4 bases and the J gene lost 5 bases, with 11 bases spanning the gap. Germline-derived CDR1 and CDR2 are SGHNT and YENEEA. The study's findings and limits: Most clonotypes expanded in the thyroid (above 0.001) were also present in blood.

Regarding this clonotype: Its antigen remains unknown.

The gene calls are TRBV11-3 and TRBJ1-2; D is ambiguous. The sample taken for sequencing was blood. This TCR derives from a man aged 40-49 years with Graves' hyperthyroidism that later progressed to Graves' ophthalmopathy. DNA of the CDR3: TGTGCCAGCAGCTGGGGTCTTGGATATGGCTACACCTTC. Its protein product is CASSWGLGYGYTF. The full variable domain, with the rest looked up from reference TRBV11-3 and TRBJ1-2, is EAGVVQSPRYKIIEKKQPVAFWCNPISGHNTLYWYLQNLGQGPELLIRYENEEAVDDSQLPKDRFSAERLKGVDSTLKIQPAELGDSAVYLCASSWGLGYGYTFGSGTRLTVV.